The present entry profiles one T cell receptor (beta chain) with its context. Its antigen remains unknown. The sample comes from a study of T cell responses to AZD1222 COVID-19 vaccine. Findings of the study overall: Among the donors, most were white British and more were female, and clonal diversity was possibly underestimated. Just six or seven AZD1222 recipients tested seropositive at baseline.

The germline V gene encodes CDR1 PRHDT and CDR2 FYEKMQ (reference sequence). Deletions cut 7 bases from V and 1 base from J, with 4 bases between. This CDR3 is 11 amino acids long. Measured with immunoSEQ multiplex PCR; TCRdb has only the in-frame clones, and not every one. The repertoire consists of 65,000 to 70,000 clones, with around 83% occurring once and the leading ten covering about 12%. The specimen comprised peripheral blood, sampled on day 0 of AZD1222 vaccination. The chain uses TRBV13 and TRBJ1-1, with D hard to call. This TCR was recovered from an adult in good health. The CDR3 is CASMRNTEAFF. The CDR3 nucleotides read TGTGCCAGCATGAGGAACACTGAAGCTTTCTTT.